One sample yielded the 27 T cell receptor beta chains listed below, sequenced in a study of T-cell reconstitution after alpha-beta-depleted transplantation in children. Preparation of the TCRbeta library involved a method that used unique molecular identifiers. TCRdb re-analysed the PCR reads in MiXCR, keeping a single row per CDR3 protein. The repertoire holds some 350,000 distinct CDR3 sequences, with roughly 16% as singletons. The sample was PBMCs, mostly from graft donor cells, taken 360 days after TCRalphabeta/CD19-depleted stem cell transplant. The receptors shown here come from a male patient aged 2-15 years who had a stem cell transplant for acute lymphoblastic leukemia, so the T cells may come from the graft donor.

This clonotype occurred a few times. V and J are TRBV4-1 and TRBJ2-7; D remains unclear. The V end was cut by 4 bases, the J end by 1 base, with 11 bases between. Germline values: CDR1 MGHRA, CDR2 YSYEKL. This CDR3 comprises 14 residues. Here the CDR3 reads CASSPRAQSYEQYF. CDR3 DNA sequence: TGCGCCAGCAGCCCCCGGGCGCAATCCTACGAGCAGTACTTC.

The chain uses TRBV5-1 and TRBJ2-7, with 8 positions matching TRBD1. CDR1 is SGHRS and CDR2 is YFSETQ in the germline V gene. With 4 bases clipped from V and 2 bases from J, the junction kept 23 bases outside the gene matches. The CDR3 has 20 residues. The CDR3 sequence is CASSPNIAFQGARMTYEQYF. The CDR3 region has the DNA TGCGCCAGCAGCCCAAACATTGCTTTTCAGGGGGCTCGGATGACCTACGAGCAGTACTTC.

This rearrangement joins TRBV12-3 or TRBV12-4 to TRBJ1-1; TRBD1 aligns across 11 bases. The CDR3 contains 16 residues. Germline trimming cut 6 bases from V and 3 bases from J; bases unmatched to any gene: 9. The CDR3 nucleotides are TGTGCCAGCAGCCCTGGACAGGGGGCAAAGGACACTGAAGCTTTCTTT. This encodes CASSPGQGAKDTEAFF.

The rearrangement joins TRBV7-2 to TRBJ2-3, with D possibly matching TRBD2 (6 bases). Germline V gene lookup returns CDR1 SGHTA and CDR2 FQGNSA. CDR3 size: 16 residues. V lost 5 bases to trimming and J lost 0 bases, with 15 bases between them. The CDR3 sequence: CASSPRDSPSTDTQYF. DNA for the CDR3: TGTGCCAGCAGCCCAAGGGACTCCCCTAGCACAGATACGCAGTATTTT. Together with reference TRBV7-2 and TRBJ2-3, the CDR3 gives the full variable domain: GAGVSQSPSNKVTEKGKDVELRCDPISGHTALYWYRQSLGQGLEFLIYFQGNSAPDKSGLPSDRFSAERTGGSVSTLTIQRTQQEDSAVYLCASSPRDSPSTDTQYFGPGTRLTVL.

This clonotype was seen more than once but under ten times. This sequence joins TRBV6-2 or TRBV6-3 and TRBJ2-5; 7 bases are shared with TRBD2. This CDR3 spans 16 amino acids. Germline CDR1 MNHEY, CDR2 SVGEGT. With 1 base clipped from V and 3 bases from J, the junction kept 8 bases outside the gene matches. CDR3 sequence: CASSYYPGRGEETQYF. CDR3 nucleotide sequence: TGTGCCAGCAGTTACTATCCGGGACGGGGGGAAGAGACCCAGTACTTC.

This clonotype was counted ten times or more. This chain links TRBV7-9 with TRBJ1-6, with 7 nucleotides matching TRBD1. CDR1 and CDR2 (germline): SEHNR, FQNEAQ (reference sequence). V lost 1 base, J lost 9 bases, and 3 bases stayed unmatched. The CDR3 length is 14 residues. The CDR3 protein is CASSLVAGGSPLHF. In nucleotides, the CDR3 is TGTGCCAGCAGCTTAGTTGCAGGGGGTTCACCCCTCCACTTT.

The rearrangement links TRBV14 to TRBJ2-1; tentatively, D is TRBD2 (6 bases). Trimming took 2 bases from V and 0 from J, leaving 11 bases between them. Germline-derived CDR1 and CDR2 are SGHDN and FVKESK. This CDR3 region has 16 residues. CDR3 in amino acids: CASSQRGLISYNEQFF. The CDR3 DNA follows: TGTGCCAGCAGCCAAAGGGGACTCATCTCCTACAATGAGCAGTTCTTC.

V gene TRBV12-3 or TRBV12-4 combines with J gene TRBJ2-3; TRBD1 aligns across 7 bases. This CDR3 has 15 amino acids. Trimming cost V 6 bases and J 1 base; bases outside gene matches: 7. CDR3 protein: CASSTGTVGTDTQYF. The CDR3 region has the DNA TGTGCCAGCAGCACCGGGACAGTGGGCACAGATACGCAGTATTTT.

This clonotype showed up just a few times. V is TRBV7-2 and J is TRBJ2-5; TRBD2 matches 9 bases. J was trimmed by 4 bases and V by 6 bases; bases with no gene match: 15. Germline values: CDR1 SGHTA, CDR2 FQGNSA. This CDR3 region has 17 residues. Here the CDR3 reads CASSRLAGVRGVETQYF. Here the CDR3 DNA reads TGTGCCAGCAGTCGGTTAGCGGGAGTCCGGGGGGTAGAGACCCAGTACTTC.

The V and J genes are TRBV20-1 and TRBJ2-7; 8 nucleotides match TRBD2. CDR1 and CDR2 from the germline V gene are DFQATT and SNEGSKA (reference sequence). The CDR3 is made up of 14 amino acids. V lost 3 bases and J lost 3; bases outside the gene matches: 7. CDR3 DNA: TGCAGTGCTAGCGCGAGCGGGAGTTTCTACGAGCAGTACTTC. Translating gives CSASASGSFYEQYF.

The chain's CDR3 is CASSKARGCRGRYEQYF. The CDR3 DNA is TGTGCCAGCAGCAAAGCCCGGGGGTGCAGGGGGCGTTACGAGCAGTACTTC. The chain couples TRBV21-1 to TRBJ2-7; the table calls TRBD1, which could not be checked here. TRBV21-1 is shown as a pseudogene. This CDR3 is 17 amino acids long.

This chain joins TRBV2 and TRBJ2-1; a weak D match, TRBD1 (6 bases). The CDR3 is 19 amino acids. In germline, CDR1 is SNHLY, CDR2 FYNNEI. V shed 8 bases and J shed 7 bases, with 33 bases lying between them. The CDR3 spells CASCFSTGLGTSPINEQFF. CDR3 coding DNA: TGTGCCAGCTGTTTCTCAACAGGGTTGGGCACAAGTCCCATAAATGAGCAGTTCTTC.

V is TRBV11-2 and J is TRBJ2-7, with 8 bases fitting TRBD2. Germline trimming cut 5 bases from V and 3 bases from J; bases unmatched to any gene: 6. The CDR3 contains 14 residues. Germline lookup yields CDR1 SGHAT and CDR2 FQNNGV. The CDR3 nucleotides are TGTGCCAGCAGCCCGACTAGCGTGCGCTACGAGCAGTACTTC. This codes for CASSPTSVRYEQYF.

The sample holds many counts of this clonotype. The chain joins TRBV5-1 to TRBJ1-1; D uncertain. This CDR3 region has 14 residues. V was shortened by 1 base and J by 3 bases, with 10 bases between the two germline ends. Germline V gene lookup returns CDR1 SGHRS and CDR2 YFSETQ. The CDR3: CASSLSTDYTEAFF. The DNA for the CDR3 is TGCGCCAGCAGCTTGTCGACTGACTACACTGAAGCTTTCTTT. The whole variable domain, remainder taken from reference TRBV5-1 and TRBJ1-1, is KAGVTQTPRYLIKTRGQQVTLSCSPISGHRSVSWYQQTPGQGLQFLFEYFSETQRNKGNFPGRFSGRQFSNSRSEMNVSTLELGDSALYLCASSLSTDYTEAFFGQGTRLTVV.

This clonotype appeared many times. This chain connects TRBV2 to TRBJ2-3, with D tentatively TRBD1 (6 bases). This CDR3 spans 16 amino acids. Trimming stripped 1 base from V and 1 base from J, with 12 bases between. The germline V gene has CDR1 SNHLY and CDR2 FYNNEI. The CDR3 sequence is CASSEGGGLRTDTQYF. For the CDR3, the DNA is TGTGCCAGCAGTGAAGGAGGGGGTCTCCGCACAGATACGCAGTATTTT.

The gene calls are TRBV2 and TRBJ1-2, with D tentatively TRBD1 (6 bases). The ends were cut back, 10 bases at V and 0 bases at J, with 21 bases in the middle. The CDR3 covers 16 residues. In germline, CDR1 is SNHLY, CDR2 FYNNEI. CDR3 bases: TGTGCCACAGATATAATAGACAGGAAGACTAACTATGGCTACACCTTC. Protein product: CATDIIDRKTNYGYTF.

J is TRBJ1-2 and V is TRBV7-9, with a weak D call TRBD1 (6 bases). The CDR3 totals 16 residues. Germline CDR1 SEHNR, CDR2 FQNEAQ (reference sequence). V was clipped by 1 base and J by 2 bases, with 14 bases between them. CDR3 DNA sequence: TGTGCCAGCAGCTTAGACGGACAGACATGGAACTATGGCTACACCTTC. This translates into CASSLDGQTWNYGYTF. The whole variable domain, remainder taken from reference TRBV7-9 and TRBJ1-2, is DTGVSQNPRHKITKRGQNVTFRCDPISEHNRLYWYRQTLGQGPEFLTYFQNEAQLEKSRLLSDRFSAERPKGSFSTLEIQRTEQGDSAMYLCASSLDGQTWNYGYTFGSGTRLTVV.

This clonotype has more than one count but fewer than ten. DNA for the CDR3: TGCGCCAGCAGCCAAGAAATGTTGTCAGGGAGGGAGACCCAGTACTTC. Residues: CASSQEMLSGRETQYF. The J gene is TRBJ2-5, the V gene TRBV4-3, with D perhaps matching TRBD2 (6 bases). The CDR3 spans 16 residues. The V gene lost 0 bases and the J gene lost 5 bases, with 16 bases spanning the gap. In germline, CDR1 is LGHNA, CDR2 YSLEER.

This clonotype was observed a few times. This sequence joins TRBV5-1 and TRBJ2-1; D remains ambiguous. The V gene's germline CDR1 is SGHRS and CDR2 YFSETQ. The CDR3 consists of 16 residues. V was shortened by 0 bases and J by 0 bases, with 10 bases between the two germline ends. The CDR3 sequence is CASSLGLPSSYNEQFF. The CDR3 bases are TGCGCCAGCAGCTTGGGGTTGCCGAGCTCCTACAATGAGCAGTTCTTC.

This clonotype was seen at least ten times. CDR3 sequence: CASSLGGLVQYF. DNA of the CDR3: TGTGCCAGCAGTTTAGGGGGTCTCGTGCAGTACTTC. The V gene is TRBV12-3 or TRBV12-4, the J gene TRBJ2-7; D gene ambiguous. The CDR3 runs 12 residues. V was trimmed by 1 base and J by 9 bases, leaving 10 bases between them.

In its sample, this clonotype was seen a few times. The chain has TRBV30 and TRBJ1-6; D is ambiguous. The ends were cut back, 7 bases at V and 5 bases at J, with 9 bases in the middle. This CDR3 has 12 amino acids. CDR1 and CDR2 (germline): GTSNPN, SVGIG (reference sequence). The CDR3 here is CALGGNNSPLHF. Written as DNA, the CDR3 is TGTGCCTTAGGTGGTAATAATTCACCCCTCCACTTT.

This clonotype appeared a few times. The chain employs TRBV28 and TRBJ2-7; 13 bases match TRBD2. The J segment lost 0 bases and the V segment lost 6 bases, leaving 11 bases of the junction unmatched. CDR3 size: 18 residues. Germline V gives CDR1 MDHEN, CDR2 SYDVKM. In DNA, the CDR3 is TGTGCCAGCAGCCCCGGGGGACTAGCGGGATCATTCTCCTACGAGCAGTACTTC. It specifies CASSPGGLAGSFSYEQYF.

The V call is TRBV12-3 or TRBV12-4, the J call TRBJ1-3, with D possibly matching TRBD1 (5 bases). Trimming left V 2 bases short and J 0 bases short, with 11 bases between. This CDR3 spans 16 amino acids. The CDR3 DNA reads as TGTGCCAGCAGTTTATACAGGCGTAGCTCTGGAAACACCATATATTTT. It translates to CASSLYRRSSGNTIYF.

The chain joins TRBV7-6 to TRBJ2-7; TRBD2 matches 10 bases. The V gene end was trimmed by 4 bases and the J gene end by 2 bases; junction bases not matched to a gene: 5. Germline V gene data show CDR1 as SGHVS and CDR2 as FNYEAQ. The CDR3 totals 15 residues. Here the CDR3 reads CASSSLAGETYEQYF. For the CDR3, the DNA is TGTGCCAGCAGCTCTCTAGCGGGAGAAACCTACGAGCAGTACTTC.

For the CDR3, the DNA is TGCGCCAGCAGCCTCGGACAGGACAGGGCTGGAAACACCATATATTTT. The encoded protein is CASSLGQDRAGNTIYF. V usage is TRBV4-3 and J usage is TRBJ1-3, with 8 bases aligning to TRBD1. The CDR3 is 16 residues long. V shed 4 bases and J 2 bases; nucleotides not matched to a gene: 7. In germline, CDR1 is LGHNA, CDR2 YSLEER.

The J gene is TRBJ2-7, the V gene TRBV20-1; D remains ambiguous. The CDR3 extends over 13 amino acids. V lost 6 bases and J lost 8, with 20 bases in between. Germline V CDR1 and CDR2: DFQATT, SNEGSKA (reference sequence). The CDR3 bases are TGCAGTGCCCACCTCGGATCTGAGTTAAAGCAGTACTTC. It encodes CSAHLGSELKQYF.

Ten or more counts support this clonotype. The chain joins TRBV5-1 to TRBJ2-1, with a tentative D call TRBD2 (6 bases). V lost 4 bases to trimming and J lost 6 bases, with 26 bases between them. The CDR3 consists of 18 residues. Germline assignment: CDR1 SGHRS and CDR2 YFSETQ. The CDR3 protein is CASSQYYTGVQLVNEQFF. The CDR3 DNA follows: TGCGCCAGCAGCCAATATTATACGGGGGTCCAACTAGTCAATGAGCAGTTCTTC.